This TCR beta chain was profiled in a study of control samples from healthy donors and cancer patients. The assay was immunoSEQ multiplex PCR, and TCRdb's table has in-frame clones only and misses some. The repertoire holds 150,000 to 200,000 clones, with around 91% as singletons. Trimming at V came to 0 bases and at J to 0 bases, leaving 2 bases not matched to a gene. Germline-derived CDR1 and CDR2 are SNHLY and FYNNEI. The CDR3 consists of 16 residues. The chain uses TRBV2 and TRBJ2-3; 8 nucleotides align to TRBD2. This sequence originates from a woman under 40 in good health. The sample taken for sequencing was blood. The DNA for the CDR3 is TGTGCCAGCAGTGAAGCCGGGAGGGCTAGCACAGATACGCAGTATTTT. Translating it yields CASSEAGRASTDTQYF.